This TCR beta chain was documented in a study of T cell responses to AZD1222 COVID-19 vaccine. Study in general: It was second doses at about 4 or about 12 weeks that were pooled.

CDR1 is LNHDA and CDR2 is SQIVND in the germline V gene (reference sequence). Between the trimmed V and J ends, which lost 2 bases and 6 bases, there was a span of 12 bases. CDR3 length: 14 amino acids. Only one count was recorded for this clone. The antigen remains undetermined. Study-level results: Donors were largely white British and mainly female; clonal diversity was possibly underestimated. When two AZD1222 doses had been given, Spike-specific TCR breadth and depth rose.

TCRdb keeps only in-frame clones here, not all; method: immunoSEQ multiplex PCR. Of some 180,000 clones in the sample, over 80% are singletons; the top ten hold roughly 6%. The sequence derives from an adult in good health. The chain uses TRBV19 and TRBJ2-3; D is perhaps TRBD2 (5 bases). The sample here was peripheral blood, taken on day 0 of AZD1222 vaccination. The CDR3 loop is CASSISEVGDTQYF. CDR3 nucleotides: TGTGCCAGTAGTATATCGGAGGTGGGGGATACGCAGTATTTT.